The rows below give T cell receptor beta chains drawn from one sample of a study of OX40 agonist ivuxolimab in advanced cancers. Assay: immunoSEQ multiplex PCR; the TCRdb copy retains only in-frame clones and omits some. The sample yields fewer than 90,000 clones, about nine tenths seen once. Material: CD4+ or CD8+ T cells sorted from blood, obtained in a trial of the OX40 agonist ivuxolimab. Receptors originate from an adult with an advanced solid tumor such as melanoma, head and neck, liver or kidney cancer. Each CDR3 is given with its conserved first and last residue. D genes are given only for firm matches. The size entry is marked missing in some rows and otherwise reads once, few, many or a size class.

J | size | V | D | DNA | CDR3
TRBJ2-1 | NA | TRBV5-1 | NA | TGCGCCAGCAGCTTGGGTGCGACTAGCTACAATGAGCAGTTCTTC | CASSLGATSYNEQFF
TRBJ2-3 | few | TRBV11-2 | NA | TGTGCCAGCAGCTCCAGCAACGTGCAGGATACGCAGTATTTT | CASSSSNVQDTQYF
TRBJ1-1 | NA | TRBV19 | NA | TGTGCCAGCTCGACCCAACCGAACACTGAAGCTTTCTTT | CASSTQPNTEAFF
TRBJ1-5 | once | TRBV19 | TRBD1 | TGTGCCAGTAGTTCCTGGGACAGGGGGAGCGGCAATCAGCCCCAGCATTTT | CASSSWDRGSGNQPQHF
TRBJ1-2 | NA | TRBV6-4 | NA | TGTGCCAGCAGTGACTGGGCAGGGGACCTAAATGGCTACACCTTC | CASSDWAGDLNGYTF
TRBJ1-2 | NA | TRBV6-6 | NA | TGTGCCAGCAGTTACTCCGGCTCTAACTATGGCTACACCTTC | CASSYSGSNYGYTF
TRBJ2-5 | NA | TRBV10-3 | NA | TGTGCCATCAGTGAGCGCTTGGGAGGAGAGACCCAGTACTTC | CAISERLGGETQYF
TRBJ2-1 | NA | TRBV25-1 | TRBD2 | TGTGCCAGCAGTGAATTGGGACTAGCGGGAGTCCCCTACAATGAGCAGTTCTTC | CASSELGLAGVPYNEQFF
TRBJ2-4 | NA | TRBV10-1 | TRBD1 | TGCGCCAGCTTTGGACAGGGGGGGAACATTCAGTACTTC | CASFGQGGNIQYF
TRBJ2-5 | once | TRBV4-3 | NA | TGCGCCAGCAGCCAAGATTTCGCGGGTTCCAAAGAGACCCAGTACTTC | CASSQDFAGSKETQYF
TRBJ2-1 | NA | TRBV7-2 | NA | TGTGCCAGCAGCTTAGGAGGGGGTTGGTATGAGCAGTTCTTC | CASSLGGGWYEQFF
TRBJ1-1 | NA | TRBV5-1 | NA | TGCGCCAGCAGCCAGGACATGAACACTGAAGCTTTCTTT | CASSQDMNTEAFF
TRBJ2-3 | NA | TRBV10-1 | TRBD2 | TGCGCCAGCAGTGCCAATAGCGGGAGTAGTTATACGCAGTATTTT | CASSANSGSSYTQYF
TRBJ2-5 | NA | TRBV28 | NA | TGTGCCAGCAGTCAACGACAAGAGACCCAGTACTTC | CASSQRQETQYF
TRBJ1-3 | NA | TRBV10-3 | TRBD1 | TGTGCCATCAGTTCGACAGGGGTCGGTGGAAACACCATATATTTT | CAISSTGVGGNTIYF